This T cell receptor beta chain was profiled in a study of response to subunit inactivated influenza vaccine. Broader study findings: Each seasonal flu vaccination may recruit only limited new T cells, authors suggested.

Comment on this clonotype: The antigen is undetermined.

V lost 6 bases and J 7 bases, leaving 19 bases between the germline ends. This CDR3 region has 15 residues. Germline loops: CDR1 SGHTA, CDR2 FQGNSA. TCRdb itself ran the RT-PCR reads through MiXCR, one entry per CDR3 protein. The sample lists 250,000 to 350,000 distinct CDR3 sequences, roughly 20% occurring once. This TCR was sampled from a man aged 50-75 years who received an inactivated influenza vaccine. The chain joins TRBV7-2 to TRBJ2-1; TRBD1 might be the D (5 bases). The sequenced sample was PBMCs from blood, obtained less than 22 months after vaccination. The CDR3 DNA sequence: TGTGCCAGCAGTCAGGGTGTACTCGCGGCGAATGAGCAGTTCTTC. Its protein product is CASSQGVLAANEQFF.